This T cell receptor beta chain was profiled in a study of T cells in Graves' hyperthyroidism and ophthalmopathy. Amplification yielded TCR beta CDR3 regions, with RNA transcripts as the source. Carried out on the TCR CDR3, a first-round RT-PCR used the HTBI primer set. A single record per CDR3 protein comes from TCRdb applying MiXCR to the multiplex PCR reads. The sample has fewer than 350,000 distinct CDR3 sequences; 15% to 20% are singletons. Germline-derived CDR1 and CDR2 are ENHRY and SYGVKD. J was trimmed by 5 bases and V by 9 bases; bases with no gene match: 12. There are 14 residues in the CDR3. This clonotype was seen only a few times.

The sample consisted of blood. This receptor was identified in a woman aged 50 to 65 with Graves' hyperthyroidism. V gene TRBV10-3 combines with J gene TRBJ1-1, with 7 bases that match TRBD1. The CDR3 here is CAIGETGLGTEAFF. The CDR3 coding sequence is TGTGCCATTGGGGAGACAGGGTTAGGAACTGAAGCTTTCTTT.